This T cell receptor beta chain was recorded in a study of cytomegalovirus exposure and HLA in healthy donors. With 60 Vbeta and 13 Jbeta primers, the PCR was carried out. Produced via immunoSEQ multiplex PCR; TCRdb's table is partial and in-frame only. The repertoire includes fewer than 110,000 clones, 76% of them detected once, and around 2.1% sits in the top ten. Germline V CDR1 and CDR2: MNHEY, SMNVEV (reference sequence). The CDR3 sequence is 15 residues long. Trimming stripped 5 bases from V and 4 bases from J, with 15 bases between. J is TRBJ1-5 and V is TRBV27; D is possibly TRBD1 (5 bases). The sequencing sample was made of PBMCs. This TCR was recovered from a man aged 18-30 years in good health and CMV-seronegative. CDR3 in DNA: TGTGCCAGCAGTAAAGTGGGGGGTGGGAATCAGCCCCAGCATTTT. Amino acids: CASSKVGGGNQPQHF.